This T cell receptor (beta chain) comes out of a study of blood T cell repertoires in COVID-19. Sequenced by immunoSEQ multiplex PCR; TCRdb stores in-frame clones only, minus some. Seen here are roughly 140,000 clones, approximately 86% observed once, and the top ten hold about 3.2%. This TCR came from a woman aged 40 to 50 with active or convalescent COVID-19. The material sequenced was peripheral blood.

CDR3 protein: CASSLSGSTNYGYTF. The CDR3 region has the DNA TGTGCCAGCAGTTTATCTGGCAGTACAAACTATGGCTACACCTTC. V is TRBV28 and J is TRBJ1-2; D uncertain. V lost 1 base to trimming and J lost 2 bases, with 11 bases between them. The CDR3 totals 15 residues. Per germline, CDR1 MDHEN and CDR2 SYDVKM.